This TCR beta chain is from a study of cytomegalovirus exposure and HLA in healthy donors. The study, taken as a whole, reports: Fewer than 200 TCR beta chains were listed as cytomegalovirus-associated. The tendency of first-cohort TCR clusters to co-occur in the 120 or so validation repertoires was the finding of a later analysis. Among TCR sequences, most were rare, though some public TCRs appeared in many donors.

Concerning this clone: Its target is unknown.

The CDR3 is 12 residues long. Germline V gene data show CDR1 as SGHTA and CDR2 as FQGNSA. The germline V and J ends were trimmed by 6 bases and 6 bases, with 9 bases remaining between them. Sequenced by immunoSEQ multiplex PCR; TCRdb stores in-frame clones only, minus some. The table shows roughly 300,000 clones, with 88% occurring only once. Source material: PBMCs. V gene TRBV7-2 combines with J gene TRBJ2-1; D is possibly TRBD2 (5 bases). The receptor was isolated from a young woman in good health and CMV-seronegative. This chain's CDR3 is CASRYSGNEQFF. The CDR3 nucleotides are TGTGCCAGCAGATACAGCGGCAATGAGCAGTTCTTC. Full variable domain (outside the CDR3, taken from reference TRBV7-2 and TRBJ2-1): GAGVSQSPSNKVTEKGKDVELRCDPISGHTALYWYRQSLGQGLEFLIYFQGNSAPDKSGLPSDRFSAERTGGSVSTLTIQRTQQEDSAVYLCASRYSGNEQFFGPGTRLTVL.